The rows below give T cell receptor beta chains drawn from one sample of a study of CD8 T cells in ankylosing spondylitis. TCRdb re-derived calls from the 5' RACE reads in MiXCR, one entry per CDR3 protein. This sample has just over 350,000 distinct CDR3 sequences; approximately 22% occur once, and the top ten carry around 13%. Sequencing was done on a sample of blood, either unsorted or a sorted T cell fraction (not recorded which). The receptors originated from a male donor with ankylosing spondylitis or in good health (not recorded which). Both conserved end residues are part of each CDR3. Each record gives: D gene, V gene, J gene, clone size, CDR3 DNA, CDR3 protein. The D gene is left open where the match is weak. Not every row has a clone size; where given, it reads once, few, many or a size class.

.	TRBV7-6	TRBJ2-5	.	TGTGCCAGCAGCTTTCAGGGGCGAGAAGAGACCCAGTACTTC	CASSFQGREETQYF
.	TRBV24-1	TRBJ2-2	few	TGTGCCACCAGTGATTTCGAAGGGTACGACACCGGGGAGCTGTTTTTT	CATSDFEGYDTGELFF
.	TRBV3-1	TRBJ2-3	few	TGTGCCAGCAGCCAACTGTCAGACAGCTTCACAGATACGCAGTATTTT	CASSQLSDSFTDTQYF
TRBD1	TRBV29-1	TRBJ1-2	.	TGCAGCGATCAGGGACAGAACTATGGCTACACCTTC	CSDQGQNYGYTF
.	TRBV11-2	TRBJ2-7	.	TGTGCCAGCAGCCCCGTTGACGAGCAGTACTTC	CASSPVDEQYF
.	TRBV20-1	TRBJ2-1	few	TGCAGTGGGCTTTACTCCATTCTCTCCTACAATGAGCAGTTCTTC	CSGLYSILSYNEQFF
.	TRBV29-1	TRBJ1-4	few	TGCAGCGTTGAAGAGATGGGGGAAAAACTGTTTTTT	CSVEEMGEKLFF
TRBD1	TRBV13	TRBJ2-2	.	TGTGCCAGCAGCCCCGGACAGGGGGTTGCGACCGGGGAGCTGTTTTTT	CASSPGQGVATGELFF
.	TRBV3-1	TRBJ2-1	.	TGTGCCAGCACCGGGGCGGCCTCCTACAATGAGCAGTTCTTC	CASTGAASYNEQFF
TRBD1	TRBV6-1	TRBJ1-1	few	TGTGCCAGCACCCTCGACAGGGGGGGGACTGAAGCTTTCTTT	CASTLDRGGTEAFF
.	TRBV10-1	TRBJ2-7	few	TGCGCCAGCAGTGAGAGGCTGCTGCCCTACGAGCAGTACTTC	CASSERLLPYEQYF
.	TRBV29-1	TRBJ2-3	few	TGCAGCGTTGACAGGCCAGATACGCAGTATTTT	CSVDRPDTQYF
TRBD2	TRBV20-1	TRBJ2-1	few	TGCAGTGCTAGAGAACTAGCGGGGGGGCTCGATGAGCAGTTCTTC	CSARELAGGLDEQFF
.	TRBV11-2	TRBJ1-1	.	TGTGCCAGCCAAATCCAGGCGGGGAACACTGAAGCTTTCTTT	CASQIQAGNTEAFF
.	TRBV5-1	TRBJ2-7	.	TGCGCCAGCAGCTTGGGTATGGGGGCCCAGTCCTACGAGCAGTACTTC	CASSLGMGAQSYEQYF
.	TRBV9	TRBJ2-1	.	TGTGCCAGCAGCGAAGGGGATTACTACAATGAGCAGTTCTTC	CASSEGDYYNEQFF
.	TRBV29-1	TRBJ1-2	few	TGCAGCGTTGAAAACTACAGGGAGGATGGCTACACCTTC	CSVENYREDGYTF
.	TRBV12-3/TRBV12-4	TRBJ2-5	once	TGTGCCAGCAGTTGGCTTGGCGGCGAAGAGACCCAGTACTTC	CASSWLGGEETQYF
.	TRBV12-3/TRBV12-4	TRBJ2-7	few	TGTGCCAGCAGTTTTGGGGTGGGTAGCTACGAGCAGTACTTC	CASSFGVGSYEQYF
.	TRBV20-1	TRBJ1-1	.	TGCAGTGCACATGTGGCAGGGGAAGCTTTCTTT	CSAHVAGEAFF
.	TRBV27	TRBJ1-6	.	TGTGCCAGCTCCCAGCGCGCGTCACCCCTCCACTTT	CASSQRASPLHF
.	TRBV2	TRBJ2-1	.	TGTGCCAGCAGTGAAAGTGGGGCGCGCTACAATGAGCAGTTCTTC	CASSESGARYNEQFF
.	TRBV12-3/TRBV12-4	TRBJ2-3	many	TGTGCCAGTGGGGCAGCCTTGGGCACAGATACGCAGTATTTT	CASGAALGTDTQYF
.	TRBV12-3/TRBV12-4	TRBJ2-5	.	TGTGCCAGCACCTCGGACCGGCCTGCCTTC	CASTSDRPAF
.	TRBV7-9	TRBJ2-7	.	TGTGCCAGCAGCTCACCGGGCTCCTCTGAGCAGTACTTC	CASSSPGSSEQYF
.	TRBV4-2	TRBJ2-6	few	TGTGCCAGCAGCCAAGATCTCCTGGACGCTGTTTCTGGGGCCAACGTCCTGACTTTC	CASSQDLLDAVSGANVLTF
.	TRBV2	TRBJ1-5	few	TGTGCCAGCAGGGGACGGATCAATCAGCCCCAGCATTTT	CASRGRINQPQHF
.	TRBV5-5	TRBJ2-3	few	TGTGCCAGCAGCCCCCCACAGGCGGCGACAGATACGCAGTATTTT	CASSPPQAATDTQYF
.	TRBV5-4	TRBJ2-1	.	TGTGCCAGCAGCCAGGATTGGACAGCTTACAATGAGCAGTTCTTC	CASSQDWTAYNEQFF
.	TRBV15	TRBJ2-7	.	TGTGCCACCAGCGGCCCCGGGACACCTTCCTACGAGCAGTACTTC	CATSGPGTPSYEQYF
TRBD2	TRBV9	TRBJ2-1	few	TGTGCCAGCAGCGTATGGGGTACGCGGGGGGCCTACAATGAGCAGTTCTTC	CASSVWGTRGAYNEQFF
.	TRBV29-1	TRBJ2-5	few	TGCAGCGTTGAGAGGGGTTCAGCCCGGGCCCAGTACTTC	CSVERGSARAQYF
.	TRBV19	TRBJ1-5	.	TGTGCCAGTAGTATCGTACCGGGTCAGCCCCAGCATTTT	CASSIVPGQPQHF
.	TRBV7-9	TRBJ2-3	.	TGTGCCAGCGCTGGGCGGGCTAGCACAGATACGCAGTATTTT	CASAGRASTDTQYF
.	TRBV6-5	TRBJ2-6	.	TGTGCCAGCAGTTACCAGACTCCTGGGGCCAACGTCCTGACTTTC	CASSYQTPGANVLTF
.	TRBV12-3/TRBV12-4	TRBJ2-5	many	TGTGCCAGCAGTTATTCAGGACAAGAGACCCAGTACTTC	CASSYSGQETQYF
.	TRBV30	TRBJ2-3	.	TGTGCCTGGAGTGATCCGACAGGCACAGATACGCAGTATTTT	CAWSDPTGTDTQYF
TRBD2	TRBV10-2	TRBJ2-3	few	TGCGCCAGCAGTGAGTCGGGGGGGACAGATACGCAGTATTTT	CASSESGGTDTQYF
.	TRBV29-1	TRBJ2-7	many	TGCAGCGCCCTGGACAGATACTACGAGCAGTACTTC	CSALDRYYEQYF
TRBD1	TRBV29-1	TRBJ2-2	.	TGCAGCCCACGGGACAGGGAACCCACCGGGGAGCTGTTTTTT	CSPRDREPTGELFF